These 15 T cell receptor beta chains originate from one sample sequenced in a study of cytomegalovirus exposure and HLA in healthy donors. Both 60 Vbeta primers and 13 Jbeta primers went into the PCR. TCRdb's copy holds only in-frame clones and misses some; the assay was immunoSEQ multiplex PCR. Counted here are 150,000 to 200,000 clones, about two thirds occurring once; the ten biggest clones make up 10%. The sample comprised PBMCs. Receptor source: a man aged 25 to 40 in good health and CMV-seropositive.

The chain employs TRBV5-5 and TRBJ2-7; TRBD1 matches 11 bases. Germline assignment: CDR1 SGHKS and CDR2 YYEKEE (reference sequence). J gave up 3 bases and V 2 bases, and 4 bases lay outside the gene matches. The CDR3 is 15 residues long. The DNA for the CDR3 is TGTGCCAGCAGCTTCCCGGACAGGGGGCTCTACGAGCAGTACTTC. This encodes CASSFPDRGLYEQYF. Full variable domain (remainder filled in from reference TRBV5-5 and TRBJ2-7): DAGVTQSPTHLIKTRGQQVTLRCSPISGHKSVSWYQQVLGQGPQFIFQYYEKEERGRGNFPDRFSARQFPNYSSELNVNALLLGDSALYLCASSFPDRGLYEQYFGPGTRLTVT.

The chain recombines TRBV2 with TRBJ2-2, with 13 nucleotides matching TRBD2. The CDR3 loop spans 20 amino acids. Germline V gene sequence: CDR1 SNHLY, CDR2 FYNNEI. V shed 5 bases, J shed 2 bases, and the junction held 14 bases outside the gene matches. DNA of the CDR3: TGTGCCAGCAGTTTAGGACTACGGGGACTAGCGGGACCCAACACCGGGGAGCTGTTTTTT. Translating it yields CASSLGLRGLAGPNTGELFF.

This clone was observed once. The CDR3 here is CASSALTGFAEAFF. Here the CDR3 DNA reads TGTGCCAGCAGTGCTCTGACAGGGTTCGCTGAAGCTTTCTTT. The J gene is TRBJ1-1, the V gene TRBV28; 7 bases map to TRBD1. Losses at the gene ends were 5 bases for V and 6 bases for J; bases not matched to a gene: 9. CDR3 size: 14 residues. CDR1 and CDR2 (germline): MDHEN, SYDVKM.

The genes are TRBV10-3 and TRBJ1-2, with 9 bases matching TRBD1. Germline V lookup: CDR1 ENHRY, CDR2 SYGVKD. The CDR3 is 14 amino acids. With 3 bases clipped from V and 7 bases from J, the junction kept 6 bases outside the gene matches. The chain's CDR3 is CAISDRTGEGGYTF. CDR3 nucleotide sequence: TGTGCCATCAGTGATCGGACAGGGGAGGGTGGCTACACCTTC.

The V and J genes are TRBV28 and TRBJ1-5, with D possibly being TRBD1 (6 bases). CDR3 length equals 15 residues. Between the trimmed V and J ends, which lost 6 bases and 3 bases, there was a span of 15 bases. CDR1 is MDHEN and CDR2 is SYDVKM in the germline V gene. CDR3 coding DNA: TGTGCCAGCAGCCCCCGGGGGGCCCCCAATCAGCCCCAGCATTTT. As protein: CASSPRGAPNQPQHF.

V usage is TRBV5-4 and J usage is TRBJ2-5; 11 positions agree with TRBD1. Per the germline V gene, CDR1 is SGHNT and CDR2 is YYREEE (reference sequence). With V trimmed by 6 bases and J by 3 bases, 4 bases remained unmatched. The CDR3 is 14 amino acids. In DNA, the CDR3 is TGTGCCAGCAATCCGGGACAGGGGGAAGAGACCCAGTACTTC. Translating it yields CASNPGQGEETQYF.

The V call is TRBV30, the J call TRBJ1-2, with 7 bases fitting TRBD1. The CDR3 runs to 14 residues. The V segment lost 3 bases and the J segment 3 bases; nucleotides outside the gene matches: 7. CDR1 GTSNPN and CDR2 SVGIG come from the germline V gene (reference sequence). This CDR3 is CAWSPTGFHYGYTF. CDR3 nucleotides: TGTGCCTGGAGCCCGACAGGGTTCCACTATGGCTACACCTTC. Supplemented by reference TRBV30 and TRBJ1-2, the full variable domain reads SQTIHQWPATLVQPVGSPLSLECTVEGTSNPNLYWYRQAAGRGLQLLFYSVGIGQISSEVPQNLSASRPQDRQFILSSKKLLLSDSGFYLCAWSPTGFHYGYTFGSGTRLTVV.

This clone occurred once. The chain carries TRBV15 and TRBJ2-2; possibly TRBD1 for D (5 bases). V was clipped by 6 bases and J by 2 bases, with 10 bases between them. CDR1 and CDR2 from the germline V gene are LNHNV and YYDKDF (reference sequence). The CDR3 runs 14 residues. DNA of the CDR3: TGTGCCACCAGGGGCGACAGAAACACCGGGGAGCTGTTTTTT. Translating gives CATRGDRNTGELFF.

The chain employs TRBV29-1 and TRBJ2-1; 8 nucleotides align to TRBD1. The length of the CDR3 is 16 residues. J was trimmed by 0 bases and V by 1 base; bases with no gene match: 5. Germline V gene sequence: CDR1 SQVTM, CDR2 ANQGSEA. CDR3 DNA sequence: TGCAGCGTTGAAGTGGACAGGGTTGACTCCTACAATGAGCAGTTCTTC. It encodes CSVEVDRVDSYNEQFF.

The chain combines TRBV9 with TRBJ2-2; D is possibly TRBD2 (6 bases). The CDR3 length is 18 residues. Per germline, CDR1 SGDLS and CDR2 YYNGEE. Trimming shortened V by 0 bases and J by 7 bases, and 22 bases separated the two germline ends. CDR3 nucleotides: TGTGCCAGCAGCGTAGCGGGAGCGGGTCAAATCATCGGCGGGGAGCTGTTTTTT. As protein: CASSVAGAGQIIGGELFF. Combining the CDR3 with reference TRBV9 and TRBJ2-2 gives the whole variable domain DSGVTQTPKHLITATGQRVTLRCSPRSGDLSVYWYQQSLDQGLQFLIQYYNGEERAKGNILERFSAQQFPDLHSELNLSSLELGDSALYFCASSVAGAGQIIGGELFFGEGSRLTVL.

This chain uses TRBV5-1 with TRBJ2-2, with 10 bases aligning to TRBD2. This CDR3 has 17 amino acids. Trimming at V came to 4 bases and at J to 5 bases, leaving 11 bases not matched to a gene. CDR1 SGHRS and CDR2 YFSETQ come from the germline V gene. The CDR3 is CASSVQVLAGATGELFF. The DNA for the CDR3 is TGCGCCAGCAGCGTCCAAGTTCTAGCGGGAGCTACCGGGGAGCTGTTTTTT.

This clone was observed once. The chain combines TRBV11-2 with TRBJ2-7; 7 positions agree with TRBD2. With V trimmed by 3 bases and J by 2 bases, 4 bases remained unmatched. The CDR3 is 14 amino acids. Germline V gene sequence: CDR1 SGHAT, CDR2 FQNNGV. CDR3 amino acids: CASSFGLETYEQYF. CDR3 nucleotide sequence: TGTGCCAGCAGCTTCGGACTAGAGACCTACGAGCAGTACTTC.

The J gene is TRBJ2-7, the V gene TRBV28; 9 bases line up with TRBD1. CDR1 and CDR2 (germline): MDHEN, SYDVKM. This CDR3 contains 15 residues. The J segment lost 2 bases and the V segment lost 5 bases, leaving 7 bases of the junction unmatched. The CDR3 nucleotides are TGTGCCAGCAGTCCCACCGGGACAGGGACCTACGAGCAGTACTTC. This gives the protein CASSPTGTGTYEQYF.

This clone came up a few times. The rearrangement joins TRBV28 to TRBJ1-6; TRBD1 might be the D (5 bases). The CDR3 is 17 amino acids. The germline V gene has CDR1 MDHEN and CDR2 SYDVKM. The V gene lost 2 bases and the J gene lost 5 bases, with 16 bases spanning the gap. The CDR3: CASSLRAGPLNNSPLHF. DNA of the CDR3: TGTGCCAGCAGTTTAAGGGCAGGGCCTCTAAATAATTCACCCCTCCACTTT.

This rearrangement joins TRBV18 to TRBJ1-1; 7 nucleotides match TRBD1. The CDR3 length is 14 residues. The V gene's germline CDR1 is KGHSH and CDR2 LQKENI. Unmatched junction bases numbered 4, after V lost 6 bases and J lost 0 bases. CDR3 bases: TGTGCCAGCTCGACAGGGTTCTTGAACACTGAAGCTTTCTTT. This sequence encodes CASSTGFLNTEAFF.